This TCR beta chain was recovered during a study of OX40 agonist ivuxolimab in advanced cancers. This CDR3 comprises 12 residues. Germline V gene lookup returns CDR1 MNHEY and CDR2 SVGAGI. Between the trimmed V and J ends, which lost 4 bases and 3 bases, there was a span of 5 bases. Sequenced by immunoSEQ multiplex PCR; TCRdb stores in-frame clones only, minus some. This sample carries roughly 82,000 clones, less than 90% of them seen once, and the ten largest clones take more than 0.75%. The TCR originated in an adult with an advanced solid tumor such as melanoma, head and neck, liver or kidney cancer. The V gene is TRBV6-5, the J gene TRBJ2-3; D unclear. Specimen: CD4+ or CD8+ T cells sorted from blood, collected in a trial of the OX40 agonist ivuxolimab. CDR3 loop: CASSSQTDTQYF. DNA for the CDR3: TGTGCCAGCAGTTCCCAAACAGATACGCAGTATTTT.